The 24 T cell receptor beta chains below all came from one sample that was sequenced in a study of response to subunit inactivated influenza vaccine. Using its own MiXCR run on the RT-PCR reads, TCRdb lists one record per CDR3 protein. The repertoire consists of a few hundred thousand distinct CDR3 sequences, with 20% to 25% occurring once and the leading ten covering about 10%. The starting material was PBMCs from blood, obtained about 19 months after vaccination. These receptors all come from a man in his fifties or sixties who received an inactivated influenza vaccine.

The rearrangement joins TRBV7-2 to TRBJ2-2; TRBD1 is a possible D gene (6 bases). This CDR3 has 14 amino acids. The V end was cut by 5 bases, the J end by 6 bases, with 13 bases between. CDR1 is SGHTA, CDR2 FQGNSA, per germline. The CDR3 region is CASSRDPGAGELFF. CDR3 DNA: TGTGCCAGCAGCCGCGATCCAGGGGCCGGGGAGCTGTTTTTT. The whole variable domain, filled in from reference TRBV7-2 and TRBJ2-2, reads GAGVSQSPSNKVTEKGKDVELRCDPISGHTALYWYRQSLGQGLEFLIYFQGNSAPDKSGLPSDRFSAERTGGSVSTLTIQRTQQEDSAVYLCASSRDPGAGELFFGEGSRLTVL.

This clonotype was counted between two and nine times. The chain couples TRBV11-2 to TRBJ2-2, with 7 bases identical to TRBD1. The CDR3 contains 16 residues. The germline gives CDR1 SGHAT, CDR2 FQNNGV. V lost 1 base and J lost 6; bases outside the gene matches: 8. This CDR3 reads CASSLGGTDLAGELFF. The CDR3 DNA sequence: TGTGCCAGCAGCTTAGGGGGGACAGATCTGGCCGGGGAGCTGTTTTTT. The entire variable domain, with the rest obtained from reference TRBV11-2 and TRBJ2-2, is as follows: EAGVAQSPRYKIIEKRQSVAFWCNPISGHATLYWYQQILGQGPKLLIQFQNNGVVDDSQLPKDRFSAERLKGVDSTLKIQPAKLEDSAVYLCASSLGGTDLAGELFFGEGSRLTVL.

The chain uses TRBV20-1 and TRBJ2-2; D is unresolved. The CDR3 has 13 residues. V shed 3 bases and J shed 6 bases, with 11 bases lying between them. Germline V gene data show CDR1 as DFQATT and CDR2 as SNEGSKA (reference sequence). CDR3 protein: CSASGRVSGELFF. The CDR3 nucleotides read TGCAGTGCTAGCGGACGAGTATCCGGGGAGCTGTTTTTT.

The gene calls are TRBV29-1 and TRBJ2-1; weak D call: TRBD2 (6 bases). There are 16 residues in the CDR3. In germline, CDR1 is SQVTM, CDR2 ANQGSEA. V was clipped by 2 bases and J by 0 bases, with 14 bases between them. The CDR3 is CSVELRAGPSYNEQFF. Written as DNA, the CDR3 is TGCAGCGTTGAATTGCGTGCGGGACCCTCCTACAATGAGCAGTTCTTC.

This clonotype was detected a few times. V and J are TRBV7-9 and TRBJ1-1, with D uncertain. The germline CDR1 and CDR2 sequences are SEHNR and FQNEAQ (reference sequence). Trimming cost V 8 bases and J 8 bases, with 12 bases left between them. This CDR3 is built from 11 residues. CDR3 loop: CASASEVEAFF. CDR3 DNA sequence: TGTGCCAGCGCCTCGGAAGTGGAAGCTTTCTTT.

This clonotype occurred a few times. The chain combines TRBV28 with TRBJ1-2; no firm D call. CDR3 length: 13 residues. V lost 7 bases to trimming and J lost 2 bases, with 11 bases between them. Looked up from germline, CDR1 is MDHEN and CDR2 is SYDVKM. The CDR3, as DNA: TGTGCCAGCACGGTGGCAGCCAACTATGGCTACACCTTC. Protein sequence: CASTVAANYGYTF.

This clonotype was recorded many times. The chain combines TRBV20-1 with TRBJ1-1, with TRBD1 as a possible D gene (5 bases). CDR3 size: 12 residues. Trimming shortened V by 0 bases and J by 4 bases, and 6 bases separated the two germline ends. Germline V gene data show CDR1 as DFQATT and CDR2 as SNEGSKA (reference sequence). The CDR3 nucleotides are TGCAGTGCTAGAGAGGGGGTCACTGAAGCTTTCTTT. Amino acid sequence: CSAREGVTEAFF.

This chain joins TRBV10-1 and TRBJ2-2, with D perhaps matching TRBD1 (6 bases). This CDR3 has 14 amino acids. From germline, CDR1 is WNHNN and CDR2 SYGVQD (reference sequence). V gave up 6 bases and J gave up 6 bases, with 14 bases separating them. The CDR3 bases are TGCGCCAGCAGAAGGGGGAAACTCTCCGGGGAGCTGTTTTTT. It yields the protein CASRRGKLSGELFF.

This clonotype was observed a handful of times. The CDR3 bases are TGTGCCACCGGTAGTTTGCCCGGCGGTTCTAATGAAAAACTGTTTTTT. Protein product: CATGSLPGGSNEKLFF. The J gene is TRBJ1-4, the V gene TRBV19; unclear D gene. Germline CDR1 LNHDA, CDR2 SQIVND (reference sequence). Trimming took 10 bases from V and 3 from J, leaving 21 bases between them. The CDR3 totals 16 residues.

Concerning this clonotype itself: At one of its ends the junction is not consistent with the germline gene, which may arise from a read error. The V gene is TRBV12-3 or TRBV12-4, the J gene TRBJ1-6; TRBD1 aligns across 7 bases. There are 18 residues in the CDR3. CDR3 bases: TGTGCCTGCAGTTTAGGGCGGGCCAGGGGGACTTATAATTCACCCCTCCACTTT. This codes for CACSLGRARGTYNSPLHF.

The chain couples TRBV29-1 to TRBJ2-7, with a tentative D call TRBD1 (5 bases). This CDR3 is 15 amino acids long. V gave up 0 bases and J gave up 2 bases, with 14 bases separating them. CDR1 and CDR2 (germline): SQVTM, ANQGSEA. CDR3: CSVEEGKGRAYEQYF. CDR3 DNA: TGCAGCGTTGAAGAGGGTAAGGGCAGGGCCTACGAGCAGTACTTC.

The V gene is TRBV28, the J gene TRBJ2-7, with D uncertain. Germline values: CDR1 MDHEN, CDR2 SYDVKM. This CDR3 is built from 14 residues. Trimming left V 2 bases short and J 0 bases short, with 8 bases between. For the CDR3, the DNA is TGTGCCAGCAGTTTAAGGCGGACCTCCTACGAGCAGTACTTC. Amino acid sequence: CASSLRRTSYEQYF.

The chain combines TRBV7-9 with TRBJ2-1; 9 positions match TRBD2. CDR1 and CDR2 from the germline V gene are SEHNR and FQNEAQ (reference sequence). The CDR3 sequence is 17 residues long. The V gene end was trimmed by 5 bases and the J gene end by 7 bases; junction bases not matched to a gene: 15. CDR3 bases: TGTGCCAGCAGCCCGGGACTAGCTCGTTATTACTCGAATGAGCAGTTCTTC. Translated: CASSPGLARYYSNEQFF.

CDR3 loop: CASRGSANTGELFF. The CDR3 nucleotides are TGCGCCAGCAGGGGCAGCGCGAACACCGGGGAGCTGTTTTTT. The chain carries TRBV5-1 and TRBJ2-2; D is unclear. The CDR3 consists of 14 residues. Per the germline V gene, CDR1 is SGHRS and CDR2 is YFSETQ. V was shortened by 5 bases and J by 0 bases, with 8 bases between the two germline ends.

The V gene is TRBV4-3, the J gene TRBJ2-7; 10 nucleotides agree with TRBD2. Germline V gene data show CDR1 as LGHNA and CDR2 as YSLEER. The CDR3 runs 17 residues. Trimming at V came to 0 bases and at J to 3 bases, leaving 8 bases not matched to a gene. The CDR3 DNA reads as TGCGCCAGCAGCCAAGAAGGGTCTAGCGGGGGCGACTACGAGCAGTACTTC. Protein product: CASSQEGSSGGDYEQYF.

This clonotype has more than one count but fewer than ten. The chain employs TRBV7-2 and TRBJ1-2, with no clear D. Germline CDR1 SGHTA, CDR2 FQGNSA. V dropped 3 bases and J dropped 8 bases, with 16 bases sitting between them. CDR3 length equals 14 residues. The CDR3 loop reads CASSLVTSAVGYTF. DNA of the CDR3: TGTGCCAGCAGCTTGGTGACATCGGCGGTCGGCTACACCTTC.

J is TRBJ1-5 and V is TRBV28; 7 positions match TRBD1. Germline V lookup: CDR1 MDHEN, CDR2 SYDVKM. V was pared by 11 bases and J by 1 base, with 14 bases of the junction left unmatched. The length of the CDR3 is 16 residues. DNA of the CDR3: TGTGCCCGAGGTTCCGGCCTAGGGGGCAGCAATCAGCCCCAGCATTTT. Its translation is CARGSGLGGSNQPQHF.

This clonotype was seen more than once but under ten times. The gene calls are TRBV6-5 and TRBJ1-3, with TRBD1 identical over 10 bases. CDR3 length: 18 amino acids. Germline-derived CDR1 and CDR2 are MNHEY and SVGAGI. V was clipped by 0 bases and J by 4 bases; unmatched bases: 9. This CDR3 reads CASSYSKFGQGDGNTIYF. The DNA of the CDR3 is TGTGCCAGCAGTTACTCTAAATTTGGACAGGGGGACGGAAACACCATATATTTT.

V usage is TRBV20-1 and J usage is TRBJ2-2, with 10 nucleotides matching TRBD2. There are 17 residues in the CDR3. V lost 0 bases to trimming and J lost 2 bases; unmatched junction nucleotides: 6. Germline values: CDR1 DFQATT, CDR2 SNEGSKA (reference sequence). CDR3 region: CSARDYLAGANTGELFF. CDR3 bases: TGCAGTGCTAGAGATTACCTAGCGGGAGCCAACACCGGGGAGCTGTTTTTT.

The gene calls are TRBV29-1 and TRBJ1-2; 10 bases match TRBD1. The CDR3 spans 13 residues. The germline V gene has CDR1 SQVTM and CDR2 ANQGSEA. J gave up 9 bases and V 4 bases, and 8 bases lay outside the gene matches. This chain's CDR3 is CSVGGTGVLSYTF. The CDR3 region has the DNA TGCAGCGTTGGCGGGACAGGGGTTTTGAGCTACACCTTC.

J is TRBJ2-6 and V is TRBV10-3; TRBD2 aligns across 8 bases. Unmatched junction bases numbered 10, after V lost 11 bases and J lost 1 base. This CDR3 comprises 16 residues. In germline, CDR1 is ENHRY, CDR2 SYGVKD. In nucleotides, the CDR3 is TGTGCCGCCCTTGGTAGCGGGGTATCTGGGGCCAACGTCCTGACTTTC. This codes for CAALGSGVSGANVLTF.

The gene calls are TRBV20-1 and TRBJ2-7; D is possibly TRBD1 (5 bases). CDR3 length: 16 amino acids. Germline values: CDR1 DFQATT, CDR2 SNEGSKA (reference sequence). The germline V and J ends were trimmed by 2 bases and 2 bases, with 19 bases remaining between them. CDR3 residues: CSARRQGHSSTYEQYF. CDR3 bases: TGCAGTGCTAGACGCCAGGGCCATTCGTCCACCTACGAGCAGTACTTC.

The chain joins TRBV4-3 to TRBJ2-7; 9 bases line up with TRBD2. In germline, CDR1 is LGHNA, CDR2 YSLEER. The V and J ends lost 4 bases and 0 bases, in that order; junction bases with no gene match: 4. This CDR3 spans 15 amino acids. DNA of the CDR3: TGCGCCAGCAGCCCCCTAGCGGGAAGCTCCTACGAGCAGTACTTC. The encoded protein is CASSPLAGSSYEQYF.

The J gene is TRBJ2-1, the V gene TRBV7-3, with a tentative D call TRBD2 (5 bases). With 5 bases removed from V and 0 bases from J, the gap between germline ends came to 14 bases. The CDR3 sequence is 16 residues long. CDR1 and CDR2 (germline): SGHTA, FQGTGA. CDR3 bases: TGTGCCAGCAGCCGTGGACTTTCCCTCTCCTACAATGAGCAGTTCTTC. Encoded protein: CASSRGLSLSYNEQFF.